The T cell receptor beta chain described here comes from a study of T-cell memory formation after mild COVID-19. TCRdb passed the 5' RACE reads through MiXCR, listing each CDR3 protein once. The sample yields 300,000 to 400,000 distinct CDR3 sequences, around an eighth seen once. The CDR3 sequence is 12 residues long. Trimming removed 3 bases at V and 6 bases at J, with 10 bases between. Per the germline V gene, CDR1 is SGHDT and CDR2 is YYEEEE. This receptor was obtained from a young man who had mild COVID-19 (a few samples of this study predate the infection). Cell type and time point are not known. The rearrangement links TRBV5-6 to TRBJ2-7; D possibly uses TRBD1 or TRBD2 (6 bases each). The sequenced sample was PBMCs or a T cell subset sorted from them (not recorded which). CDR3: CASSWGAREQYV. The CDR3 region has the DNA TGTGCCAGCAGCTGGGGGGCACGCGAGCAGTACGTC.